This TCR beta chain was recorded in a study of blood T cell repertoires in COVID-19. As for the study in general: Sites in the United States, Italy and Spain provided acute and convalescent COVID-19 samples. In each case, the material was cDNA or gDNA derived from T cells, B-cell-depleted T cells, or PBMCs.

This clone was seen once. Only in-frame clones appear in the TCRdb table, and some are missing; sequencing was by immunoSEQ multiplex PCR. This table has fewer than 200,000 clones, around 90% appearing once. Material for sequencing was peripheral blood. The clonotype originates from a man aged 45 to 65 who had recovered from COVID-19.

DNA for the CDR3: TGTGCCAGTAGTCTCCACGGGACAGGGGTCACCGGGGAGCTGTTTTTT. Its protein is CASSLHGTGVTGELFF. The chain joins TRBV19 to TRBJ2-2; 10 nucleotides match TRBD1. This CDR3 contains 16 residues. The germline V gene has CDR1 LNHDA and CDR2 SQIVND (reference sequence). With 5 bases clipped from V and 4 bases from J, the junction kept 7 bases outside the gene matches.